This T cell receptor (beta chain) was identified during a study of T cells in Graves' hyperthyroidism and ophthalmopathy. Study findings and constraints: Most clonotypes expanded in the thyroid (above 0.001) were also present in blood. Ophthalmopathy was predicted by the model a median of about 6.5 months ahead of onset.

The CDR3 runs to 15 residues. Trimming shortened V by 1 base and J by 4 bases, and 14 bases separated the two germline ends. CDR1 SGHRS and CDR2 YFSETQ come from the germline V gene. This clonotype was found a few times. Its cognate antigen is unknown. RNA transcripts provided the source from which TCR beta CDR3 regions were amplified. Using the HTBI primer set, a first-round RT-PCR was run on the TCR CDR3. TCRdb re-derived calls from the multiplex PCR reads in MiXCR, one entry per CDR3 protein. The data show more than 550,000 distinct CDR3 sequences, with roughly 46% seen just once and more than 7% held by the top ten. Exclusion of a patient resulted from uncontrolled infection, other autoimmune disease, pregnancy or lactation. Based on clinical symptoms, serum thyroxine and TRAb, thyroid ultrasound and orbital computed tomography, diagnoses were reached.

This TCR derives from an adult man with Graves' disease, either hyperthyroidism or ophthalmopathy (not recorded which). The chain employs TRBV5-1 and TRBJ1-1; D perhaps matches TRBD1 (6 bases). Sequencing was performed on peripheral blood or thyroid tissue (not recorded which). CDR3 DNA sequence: TGCGCCAGCAGCTTGTCCGGGGGGCTGAGCACTGAAGCTTTCTTT. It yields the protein CASSLSGGLSTEAFF.